The entry below describes one TCR beta chain. This record comes from a study of control samples from healthy donors and cancer patients. Sequenced by immunoSEQ multiplex PCR; TCRdb stores in-frame clones only, minus some. The sample has about 270,000 clones, over 75% seen once. The sequence was collected from an older woman with lung cancer. The sequencing sample was made of PBMCs.

For the CDR3, the DNA is TGTGCCAGCAGTGGAAAGGGACAGACAGTCAAAGCTTTCTTT. Translating it yields CASSGKGQTVKAFF. The rearrangement links TRBV7-2 to TRBJ1-1, with 7 bases identical to TRBD1. Germline V gene sequence: CDR1 SGHTA, CDR2 FQGNSA. The CDR3 consists of 14 residues. The junction had 13 bases not matched to a gene; V was cut back by 6 bases and J by 9 bases.